The clone carrying this T cell receptor beta chain was seen only a few times. The data were taken from a study of tumor-infiltrating lymphocytes in primary liver carcinoma. Starting material of 500 to 600 ng total RNA yielded TCR beta cDNA via a constant-region primer. Construction of TCR beta libraries relied on three successive nested multiplex PCR rounds employing slightly modified ARM-PCR. TCRdb redid the calling of the multiplex PCR reads with MiXCR, one entry per CDR3 protein. The sample holds fewer than 350,000 distinct CDR3 sequences, almost 65% seen once. Blood RNA was derived from unsorted whole blood, and germline DNA was extracted too. The TCR originated in a man aged 35 to 55 with primary liver carcinoma and hepatitis B virus infection. Sequencing was carried out using peripheral blood.

CDR3 residues: CASSLPQGTGANVLTF. As DNA, the CDR3 is TGTGCCAGCAGCTTACCCCAGGGGACTGGGGCCAACGTCCTGACTTTC. The V and J genes are TRBV5-4 and TRBJ2-6, with D possibly matching TRBD1 (6 bases). The CDR3 runs to 16 residues. The germline V gene has CDR1 SGHNT and CDR2 YYREEE (reference sequence). Trimming took 2 bases from V and 2 from J, leaving 11 bases between them.